This T cell receptor beta chain was found in a study of response to subunit inactivated influenza vaccine. Study observations and caveats: After each seasonal influenza vaccination, few new T cells are recruited, the authors suggested.

This CDR3 has 16 residues. Germline lookup yields CDR1 DFQATT and CDR2 SNEGSKA (reference sequence). Trimming at V came to 0 bases and at J to 7 bases, leaving 12 bases not matched to a gene. In this sample, this clonotype turned up a few times. Antigen unknown. TCRdb reprocessed the RT-PCR reads with MiXCR, giving one entry per CDR3 protein. The profile shows fewer than 650,000 distinct CDR3 sequences, 10% to 15% of them singletons. The TCR originated in a man in his fifties who received an inactivated influenza vaccine. The sequences come from PBMCs from blood, collected more than 35 days after vaccination. This chain uses TRBV20-1 with TRBJ2-1, with 7 bases matching TRBD2. CDR3 coding DNA: TGCAGTGCTAGAGAGGGGGGGTCGGGAGGCTCGAATGAGCAGTTCTTC. Translating it yields CSAREGGSGGSNEQFF.